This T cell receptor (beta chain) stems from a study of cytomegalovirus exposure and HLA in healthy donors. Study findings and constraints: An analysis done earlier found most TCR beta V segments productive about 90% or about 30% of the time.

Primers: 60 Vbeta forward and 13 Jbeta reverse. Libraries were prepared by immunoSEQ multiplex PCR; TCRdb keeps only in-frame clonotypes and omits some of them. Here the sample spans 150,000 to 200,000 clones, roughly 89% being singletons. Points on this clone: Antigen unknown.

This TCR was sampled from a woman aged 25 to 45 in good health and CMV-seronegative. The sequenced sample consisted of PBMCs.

CDR3 amino acids: CASSPGLVYEQYF. The CDR3 bases are TGTGCCAGCAGCCCAGGACTAGTCTACGAGCAGTACTTC. The V call is TRBV7-7, the J call TRBJ2-7; TRBD2 agrees at 7 bases. Germline V lookup: CDR1 SSHAT, CDR2 FNYEAQ (reference sequence). V lost 5 bases, J lost 3 bases, and 4 bases stayed unmatched. The CDR3 runs 13 residues.